A selection of T cell receptor beta chains follows, all from one sample in a study of PD-L1 blockade in urothelial cancer. The protocol was immunoSEQ multiplex PCR, while the TCRdb copy is restricted to in-frame clones and leaves out a portion. The table has approximately 48,000 clones, around 88% seen once. The input for sequencing was PBMCs, taken around atezolizumab (anti-PD-L1) treatment. The source is a woman aged 60-75 years with urothelial cancer. Each CDR3 is given with its conserved first and last residue. The D gene is left open where the match is weak. Some rows mark clone size as missing; the rest say once, few, many or name a class of expanded clone.

j_call: TRBJ2-1; v_call: TRBV5-6; clone_size: .; d_call: TRBD1; cdr3_aa: CASSLAGTGVYNEQFF; cdr3_nt: TGTGCCAGCAGCTTGGCGGGGACAGGGGTCTACAATGAGCAGTTCTTC
j_call: TRBJ2-4; v_call: TRBV27; clone_size: once; d_call: .; cdr3_aa: CASSELAYGTKNIQYF; cdr3_nt: TGTGCCAGCAGTGAACTAGCCTACGGTACCAAAAACATTCAGTACTTC
j_call: TRBJ1-5; v_call: TRBV7-3; clone_size: .; d_call: .; cdr3_aa: CASSLEGGANQPQHF; cdr3_nt: TGTGCCAGCAGCTTAGAAGGGGGAGCGAATCAGCCCCAGCATTTT
j_call: TRBJ1-3; v_call: TRBV10-2; clone_size: .; d_call: .; cdr3_aa: CASSDRRRLEMGNTIYF; cdr3_nt: TGCGCCAGCAGTGACCGGAGGAGGTTGGAAATGGGAAACACCATATATTTT
j_call: TRBJ2-3; v_call: TRBV2; clone_size: .; d_call: .; cdr3_aa: CASSGVTRTDTQYF; cdr3_nt: TGTGCCAGCAGTGGTGTGACAAGAACAGATACGCAGTATTTT
j_call: TRBJ2-5; v_call: TRBV19; clone_size: .; d_call: .; cdr3_aa: CASSIPHSPETQYF; cdr3_nt: TGTGCCAGTAGTATCCCCCACAGCCCGGAGACCCAGTACTTC
j_call: TRBJ2-1; v_call: TRBV9; clone_size: .; d_call: .; cdr3_aa: CASSVEGAYNEQFF; cdr3_nt: TGTGCCAGCAGTGTGGAGGGAGCGTACAATGAGCAGTTCTTC
j_call: TRBJ1-3; v_call: TRBV9; clone_size: .; d_call: .; cdr3_aa: CASSVWGATGNTIYF; cdr3_nt: TGTGCCAGCAGCGTATGGGGAGCAACTGGAAACACCATATATTTT
j_call: TRBJ2-7; v_call: TRBV27; clone_size: .; d_call: .; cdr3_aa: CASSAPSGFGYEQYF; cdr3_nt: TGTGCCAGCAGTGCCCCCTCAGGGTTCGGATACGAGCAGTACTTC
j_call: TRBJ2-7; v_call: TRBV29-1; clone_size: .; d_call: TRBD1; cdr3_aa: CSAGQGIYEQYF; cdr3_nt: TGCAGCGCGGGACAGGGGATCTACGAGCAGTACTTC
j_call: TRBJ2-1; v_call: TRBV14; clone_size: .; d_call: TRBD2; cdr3_aa: CASGLAGNNEQFF; cdr3_nt: TGTGCCAGCGGGCTAGCGGGAAACAATGAGCAGTTCTTC
j_call: TRBJ2-7; v_call: TRBV2; clone_size: .; d_call: TRBD2; cdr3_aa: CASRGVAGGNNEQYF; cdr3_nt: TGTGCCAGCAGAGGCGTAGCGGGGGGGAATAACGAGCAGTACTTC
j_call: TRBJ1-2; v_call: TRBV18; clone_size: .; d_call: .; cdr3_aa: CASSPQIVRGLDGYTF; cdr3_nt: TGTGCCAGCTCACCCCAAATCGTCAGGGGCTTAGATGGCTACACCTTC
j_call: TRBJ2-4; v_call: TRBV5-1; clone_size: .; d_call: .; cdr3_aa: CASSLRGSKNIQYF; cdr3_nt: TGCGCCAGCAGCTTGAGGGGATCCAAAAACATTCAGTACTTC
j_call: TRBJ1-1; v_call: TRBV5-4; clone_size: .; d_call: TRBD1; cdr3_aa: CASSSGQVNTEAFF; cdr3_nt: TGTGCCAGCAGCTCAGGACAGGTGAACACTGAAGCTTTCTTT
j_call: TRBJ2-3; v_call: TRBV28; clone_size: .; d_call: .; cdr3_aa: CASSKAGTDTQYF; cdr3_nt: TGTGCCAGCAGTAAAGCGGGCACAGATACGCAGTATTTT
j_call: TRBJ1-5; v_call: TRBV19; clone_size: .; d_call: .; cdr3_aa: CASSFPNQPQHF; cdr3_nt: TGTGCCAGTAGTTTCCCGAATCAGCCCCAGCATTTT
j_call: TRBJ2-1; v_call: TRBV29-1; clone_size: .; d_call: TRBD1; cdr3_aa: CSVPRRDRGSGEQFF; cdr3_nt: TGCAGCGTCCCCCGCCGGGACAGGGGGAGTGGTGAGCAGTTCTTC
j_call: TRBJ1-3; v_call: TRBV27; clone_size: .; d_call: TRBD1; cdr3_aa: CASSSRDSRNEVSGNTIYF; cdr3_nt: TGTGCCAGCAGTTCGAGGGACAGCCGGAACGAAGTATCCGGAAACACCATATATTTT
j_call: TRBJ2-5; v_call: TRBV5-4; clone_size: .; d_call: .; cdr3_aa: CASSFFPGSRETQYF; cdr3_nt: TGTGCCAGCAGCTTTTTCCCGGGGTCGAGGGAGACCCAGTACTTC
j_call: TRBJ2-1; v_call: TRBV28; clone_size: once; d_call: .; cdr3_aa: CASRGGWTLTEQFF; cdr3_nt: TGTGCCAGCCGAGGGGGTTGGACGCTAACTGAGCAGTTCTTC
j_call: TRBJ1-5; v_call: TRBV28; clone_size: .; d_call: TRBD1; cdr3_aa: CASSPLQGESNQPQHF; cdr3_nt: TGTGCCAGCAGCCCCCTTCAGGGGGAGAGCAATCAGCCCCAGCATTTT
j_call: TRBJ2-3; v_call: TRBV25-1; clone_size: .; d_call: .; cdr3_aa: CASSVAFTDTQYF; cdr3_nt: TGTGCCAGCAGTGTCGCGTTCACAGATACGCAGTATTTT
j_call: TRBJ1-5; v_call: TRBV9; clone_size: .; d_call: .; cdr3_aa: CASSSDPRVWGPQHF; cdr3_nt: TGTGCCAGCTCCTCAGATCCCAGGGTTTGGGGGCCCCAGCATTTT
j_call: TRBJ2-7; v_call: TRBV5-4; clone_size: .; d_call: TRBD2; cdr3_aa: CASSLGSPRTSGYEQYF; cdr3_nt: TGTGCCAGCAGCTTGGGGTCCCCGCGGACTAGCGGATACGAGCAGTACTTC
j_call: TRBJ2-1; v_call: TRBV6-5; clone_size: .; d_call: .; cdr3_aa: CASGRSSYNEQFF; cdr3_nt: TGTGCCAGTGGCCGATCCTCCTACAATGAGCAGTTCTTC